Each of the 31 T cell receptor beta chains below was sequenced from the same sample in a study of graft-versus-host responses after intestinal transplantation. Profiled with immunoSEQ multiplex PCR; TCRdb holds only in-frame clones, not every one. The profile covers 8,000 to 9,500 clones, with around 29% appearing a single time and approximately 2% taken by the ten largest. Responders (approximately 200,000, CFSE-labeled) were co-plated with approximately 200,000 irradiated, violet-dye-labeled stimulators. Sequences were derived from alloreactive CD8+ T cells from a mixed lymphocyte reaction culture, sampled before intestinal transplant. Stated subset: CFSE-low proliferating T cells sorted from approximately six-day pre-transplant mixed lymphocyte reaction (GvH or HvG direction). The receptors come from a human patient who received an intestinal transplant.

The genes are TRBV4-1 and TRBJ2-7, with D possibly matching TRBD2 (5 bases). From germline, CDR1 is MGHRA and CDR2 YSYEKL. Trimming removed 0 bases at V and 0 bases at J, with 12 bases between. This CDR3 is built from 16 residues. CDR3 amino acids: CASSQDRGQPSYEQYF. CDR3 coding DNA: TGCGCCAGCAGCCAAGATCGGGGTCAGCCCTCCTACGAGCAGTACTTC.

The chain recombines TRBV13 with TRBJ1-6; weak D call: TRBD1 (6 bases). The CDR3 runs to 15 residues. The V gene lost 4 bases and the J gene lost 8 bases, with 15 bases spanning the gap. The V gene's germline CDR1 is PRHDT and CDR2 FYEKMQ (reference sequence). The CDR3 DNA sequence: TGTGCCAGCAGCTCCCTAGGACAGAGATATTCACCCCTCCACTTT. It is translated as CASSSLGQRYSPLHF. Full variable domain (outside the CDR3, taken from reference TRBV13 and TRBJ1-6): AAGVIQSPRHLIKEKRETATLKCYPIPRHDTVYWYQQGPGQDPQFLISFYEKMQSDKGSIPDRFSAQQFSDYHSELNMSSLELGDSALYFCASSSLGQRYSPLHFGNGTRLTVT.

This clone was detected a few times. The J gene is TRBJ1-1, the V gene TRBV9; 9 bases are a match to TRBD1. V dropped 4 bases and J dropped 5; count of bases not matched to a gene: 12. This CDR3 is 16 amino acids long. Germline CDR1 SGDLS, CDR2 YYNGEE. CDR3 DNA: TGTGCCAGCAGCCCCTGGACAGGGGATTGGGGGACTGAAGCTTTCTTT. Protein sequence: CASSPWTGDWGTEAFF.

This clone has more than one count but fewer than ten. The V and J genes are TRBV7-9 and TRBJ2-6, with D uncertain. Germline V gene lookup returns CDR1 SEHNR and CDR2 FQNEAQ (reference sequence). The CDR3 totals 14 residues. Trimming shortened V by 5 bases and J by 4 bases, and 9 bases separated the two germline ends. DNA for the CDR3: TGTGCCAGCAGCCCCCCGGTCGGGGCCAACGTCCTGACTTTC. Translating gives CASSPPVGANVLTF.

The chain is built from TRBV7-9 and TRBJ1-1; no firm D call. Trimming left V 1 base short and J 1 base short, with 10 bases between. There are 15 residues in the CDR3. Looked up from germline, CDR1 is SEHNR and CDR2 is FQNEAQ (reference sequence). The CDR3 coding sequence is TGTGCCAGCAGCTTAGATGAGGCGGGGAACACTGAAGCTTTCTTT. Translation gives CASSLDEAGNTEAFF. The full variable domain, its missing parts supplied by reference TRBV7-9 and TRBJ1-1, is DTGVSQNPRHKITKRGQNVTFRCDPISEHNRLYWYRQTLGQGPEFLTYFQNEAQLEKSRLLSDRFSAERPKGSFSTLEIQRTEQGDSAMYLCASSLDEAGNTEAFFGQGTRLTVV.

The rearrangement joins TRBV10-3 to TRBJ2-7; 7 positions match TRBD1. Losses at the gene ends were 9 bases for V and 5 bases for J; bases not matched to a gene: 19. CDR3 length: 16 residues. Germline loops: CDR1 ENHRY, CDR2 SYGVKD. CDR3 sequence: CAISPSSRQGLNEQYF. CDR3 nucleotides: TGTGCCATAAGCCCGTCCTCACGACAGGGTCTCAACGAGCAGTACTTC.

V is TRBV27 and J is TRBJ2-7; TRBD1 matches at 10 bases. The CDR3 extends over 14 amino acids. The ends lost 3 bases at V and 6 bases at J; junction bases unmatched: 5. Germline CDR1 reads MNHEY; CDR2 reads SMNVEV (reference sequence). The CDR3 nucleotides are TGTGCCAGCAGTTTGGGGACAGGGGAAGGCGAGCAGTACTTC. It translates to CASSLGTGEGEQYF.

The V and J genes are TRBV6-5 and TRBJ1-5, with D tentatively TRBD1 (6 bases). The germline V gene encodes CDR1 MNHEY and CDR2 SVGAGI. Trimming pared 5 bases from V and 5 bases from J, leaving 16 bases between. This CDR3 region has 15 residues. The CDR3: CASSQDPEGDQPQHF. As DNA, the CDR3 is TGTGCCAGCAGTCAAGACCCAGAGGGGGATCAGCCCCAGCATTTT.

This clone occurred a few times. The V call is TRBV30, the J call TRBJ1-6; D is undetermined. The CDR3 loop spans 14 amino acids. From germline, CDR1 is GTSNPN and CDR2 SVGIG (reference sequence). V gave up 0 bases and J gave up 2 bases, with 5 bases separating them. The CDR3 DNA reads TGTGCCTGGAGTGTACTCACCTATAATTCACCCCTCCACTTT. Protein: CAWSVLTYNSPLHF.

This clone is medium-sized in the sample. The V and J genes are TRBV27 and TRBJ2-7; no clear D gene. V was cut by 3 bases and J by 3 bases, with 9 bases left in between. The germline gives CDR1 MNHEY, CDR2 SMNVEV (reference sequence). The length of the CDR3 is 13 residues. This CDR3 is CASSFAAVYEQYF. The DNA for the CDR3 is TGTGCCAGCAGTTTCGCGGCAGTCTACGAGCAGTACTTC.

This clone has only a few counts. The chain carries TRBV10-1 and TRBJ2-7; D is ambiguous. CDR1 and CDR2 from the germline V gene are WNHNN and SYGVQD (reference sequence). V lost 5 bases and J 2 bases, leaving 16 bases between the germline ends. This CDR3 region has 15 residues. The CDR3 reads CASSQAFASPYEQYF. CDR3 bases: TGCGCCAGCAGTCAGGCATTCGCGTCTCCCTACGAGCAGTACTTC.

There are a few counts of this clone. The DNA for the CDR3 is TGTGCCAGCAGTGGCCCGGACCGGGGAATATACGAGCAGTACTTC. This sequence encodes CASSGPDRGIYEQYF. The chain is built from TRBV6-5 and TRBJ2-7; D possibly corresponds to TRBD2 (5 bases). The germline gives CDR1 MNHEY, CDR2 SVGAGI. The V end was cut by 5 bases, the J end by 4 bases, with 18 bases between. The CDR3 length is 15 residues.

The J gene is TRBJ2-7, the V gene TRBV5-5; D may be TRBD2 (7 bases). Germline V lookup: CDR1 SGHKS, CDR2 YYEKEE (reference sequence). This CDR3 is built from 17 residues. The ends were cut back, 2 bases at V and 5 bases at J, with 23 bases in the middle. Here the CDR3 reads CASSFYPYGGGVDEQYF. As DNA, the CDR3 is TGTGCCAGCAGCTTCTATCCTTACGGAGGGGGGGTCGACGAGCAGTACTTC.

In this sample, this clone turned up a few times. The rearrangement links TRBV4-2 to TRBJ2-7, with TRBD1 identical over 8 bases. The germline gives CDR1 LGHNA, CDR2 YNFKEQ. The CDR3 is 15 amino acids. Unmatched junction bases numbered 5, after V lost 2 bases and J lost 2 bases. The CDR3 sequence is CASSQIQGAPYEQYF. The CDR3 DNA is TGTGCCAGCAGCCAAATCCAGGGGGCTCCCTACGAGCAGTACTTC.

The chain joins TRBV2 to TRBJ2-3; 7 nucleotides agree with TRBD2. Germline V CDR1 and CDR2: SNHLY, FYNNEI. CDR3 length: 15 amino acids. With V trimmed by 4 bases and J by 2 bases, 6 bases remained unmatched. CDR3 nucleotide sequence: TGTGCCAGCAGTGCCGTGGGGGGGGTCACAGATACGCAGTATTTT. It yields the protein CASSAVGGVTDTQYF.

This rearrangement joins TRBV4-2 to TRBJ1-2, with a possible D match to TRBD1 (5 bases). The CDR3 is 13 residues long. Germline loops: CDR1 LGHNA, CDR2 YNFKEQ. V was clipped by 3 bases and J by 13 bases, with 18 bases between them. The CDR3 protein is CASSQGDSYMGTF. DNA for the CDR3: TGTGCCAGCAGCCAGGGGGACTCGTACATGGGCACCTTC.

This chain uses TRBV7-6 with TRBJ1-4, with unresolved D. The CDR3 runs 12 residues. V lost 3 bases and J lost 5, with 4 bases in between. CDR1 and CDR2 from the germline V gene are SGHVS and FNYEAQ. The CDR3: CASSFLNEKLFF. CDR3 sequence (DNA): TGTGCCAGCAGCTTTCTAAATGAAAAACTGTTTTTT.

This chain links TRBV7-8 with TRBJ2-5; D might be TRBD2 (6 bases). The CDR3 runs to 16 residues. The V end lost 4 bases, the J end lost 2 bases, and 17 bases lay between the germline ends. Germline V gene data show CDR1 as SGHVS and CDR2 as FQNEAQ. The CDR3 loop reads CASSYGGSPSQETQYF. CDR3 coding DNA: TGTGCCAGCAGCTACGGGGGATCCCCTTCACAAGAGACCCAGTACTTC. The full variable domain, rest sourced from reference TRBV7-8 and TRBJ2-5, is GAGVSQSPRYKVAKRGQDVALRCDPISGHVSLFWYQQALGQGPEFLTYFQNEAQLDKSGLPSDRFFAERPEGSVSTLKIQRTQQEDSAVYLCASSYGGSPSQETQYFGPGTRLLVL.

By its share, this clone is medium-sized. J is TRBJ2-7 and V is TRBV7-9, with D possibly matching TRBD2 (5 bases). Trimming stripped 2 bases from V and 3 bases from J, with 23 bases between. CDR1 SEHNR and CDR2 FQNEAQ come from the germline V gene (reference sequence). This CDR3 has 18 residues. In nucleotides, the CDR3 is TGTGCCAGCAGCTTATCCCTAGTTACTCCCGGAGGAGACTACGAGCAGTACTTC. Its translation: CASSLSLVTPGGDYEQYF.

The chain uses TRBV7-6 and TRBJ2-1; 11 bases line up with TRBD2. The germline V gene encodes CDR1 SGHVS and CDR2 FNYEAQ. The length of the CDR3 is 17 residues. The V gene end was trimmed by 5 bases and the J gene end by 5 bases; junction bases not matched to a gene: 11. The CDR3 sequence is CASSLLYGTSGNNEQFF. The CDR3 nucleotides read TGTGCCAGCAGCCTCCTGTACGGGACTAGCGGCAACAATGAGCAGTTCTTC.

This clone is categorized as medium-sized. The chain carries TRBV7-9 and TRBJ1-2; D gene unclear. The V end was cut by 3 bases, the J end by 0 bases, with 20 bases between. The germline CDR1 and CDR2 sequences are SEHNR and FQNEAQ (reference sequence). The CDR3 length is 18 residues. The CDR3 nucleotides are TGTGCCAGCAGCTTCGAGGGAAGAGCATCTATTGCTAACTATGGCTACACCTTC. Its translation is CASSFEGRASIANYGYTF.

The gene calls are TRBV7-8 and TRBJ2-1; TRBD2 aligns across 8 bases. Losses at the gene ends were 0 bases for V and 4 bases for J; bases not matched to a gene: 5. CDR1 SGHVS and CDR2 FQNEAQ come from the germline V gene. The CDR3 spans 16 residues. CDR3 DNA: TGTGCCAGCAGCTTAGCAGGGGGACTAGAATACAATGAGCAGTTCTTC. This encodes CASSLAGGLEYNEQFF.

In this sample, this clone turned up a few times. The chain carries TRBV19 and TRBJ2-2; D perhaps matches TRBD1 (6 bases). From germline, CDR1 is LNHDA and CDR2 SQIVND (reference sequence). The CDR3 totals 15 residues. V dropped 6 bases and J dropped 1 base, with 12 bases sitting between them. CDR3 residues: CASRWGQLNTGELFF. In DNA form, the CDR3 reads TGTGCCAGTAGATGGGGGCAGTTGAACACCGGGGAGCTGTTTTTT.

The V and J genes are TRBV7-8 and TRBJ2-3, with TRBD2 matching 8 bases. The CDR3 sequence is 18 residues long. V lost 6 bases to trimming and J lost 0 bases; unmatched junction nucleotides: 14. Germline-derived CDR1 and CDR2 are SGHVS and FQNEAQ. The CDR3 loop is CASRKTRYSGASTDTQYF. The DNA for the CDR3 is TGTGCCAGCAGAAAGACACGTTATAGCGGGGCTAGCACAGATACGCAGTATTTT.

This chain uses TRBV7-6 with TRBJ2-7; 7 positions agree with TRBD1. The CDR3 contains 13 residues. Trimming cost V 3 bases and J 4 bases; bases outside gene matches: 3. Germline values: CDR1 SGHVS, CDR2 FNYEAQ. CDR3 in amino acids: CASSLGQRYEQYF. The CDR3 DNA sequence: TGTGCCAGCAGCTTGGGACAGCGATACGAGCAGTACTTC.

V is TRBV28 and J is TRBJ2-1; 13 bases match TRBD2. This CDR3 comprises 15 residues. Per the germline V gene, CDR1 is MDHEN and CDR2 is SYDVKM. V lost 5 bases to trimming and J lost 10 bases; unmatched junction nucleotides: 8. CDR3 sequence: CASSAPGLAGDEQFF. The CDR3 DNA sequence: TGTGCCAGCAGTGCACCTGGACTAGCGGGGGACGAGCAGTTCTTC.

This rearrangement joins TRBV5-4 to TRBJ1-1; possibly TRBD1 for D (5 bases). V dropped 9 bases and J dropped 4 bases, with 22 bases sitting between them. CDR3 length: 15 residues. Germline assignment: CDR1 SGHNT and CDR2 YYREEE (reference sequence). CDR3 DNA sequence: TGTGCCACCCAAAGTGCAGGGCGGGGGATCACTGAAGCTTTCTTT. It is translated as CATQSAGRGITEAFF.

This clone was seen more than once but under ten times. V and J are TRBV10-2 and TRBJ2-1, with D uncertain. There are 15 residues in the CDR3. Trimming removed 10 bases from V and 3 bases from J, with 19 bases in between. Germline V gene data show CDR1 as WSHSY and CDR2 as SAAADI. The CDR3 sequence: CATFNSIAHYNEQFF. CDR3 in DNA: TGCGCCACCTTCAATTCGATAGCTCACTACAATGAGCAGTTCTTC.

This clone is labeled medium-sized. This rearrangement joins TRBV4-2 to TRBJ2-7, with 15 bases identical to TRBD2. Germline V gene data show CDR1 as LGHNA and CDR2 as YNFKEQ. The CDR3 length is 17 residues. The V gene end was trimmed by 4 bases and the J gene end by 7 bases; junction bases not matched to a gene: 11. This CDR3 reads CASSPGLAGGPTREQYF. DNA of the CDR3: TGTGCCAGCAGCCCAGGACTAGCGGGAGGGCCAACGCGGGAGCAGTACTTC.

The chain recombines TRBV11-2 with TRBJ2-1, with a weak D call TRBD1 (6 bases). Trimming removed 6 bases from V and 2 bases from J, with 17 bases in between. In germline, CDR1 is SGHAT, CDR2 FQNNGV. This CDR3 has 16 amino acids. The CDR3 protein is CASRSLWGRPYNEQFF. CDR3 nucleotides: TGTGCCAGCAGATCGCTGTGGGGGCGTCCCTACAATGAGCAGTTCTTC.

V gene TRBV25-1 combines with J gene TRBJ2-7; a possible D gene is TRBD1 (6 bases). Per germline, CDR1 MGHDK and CDR2 SYGVNS. V dropped 5 bases and J dropped 7 bases, with 9 bases sitting between them. The CDR3 length is 11 residues. The DNA for the CDR3 is TGTGCCAGCAGTTGGGACAAAGAGCAGTACTTC. Its translation: CASSWDKEQYF.